The present entry profiles one TCR beta chain with its context. The same CDR3 is also encoded by other DNA sequences in this sample. This sample was taken from a study of T cell repertoires in urothelial bladder cancer. Between the trimmed V and J ends, which lost 3 bases and 5 bases, there was a span of 1 base. The CDR3 length is 11 residues. Germline V lookup: CDR1 KGHSH, CDR2 LQKENI. Sequencing was performed with immunoSEQ multiplex PCR; in TCRdb, only in-frame clones are kept and a portion is missing. The sample comprises under 15,000 clones, 55% to 80% of which are singletons, and 8.5% to 9% rests with the top ten.

The J gene is TRBJ2-2, the V gene TRBV18; D is ambiguous. This TCR came from a human donor with urothelial carcinoma. The sequenced material came from tumor-infiltrating cells from bladder cancer. CDR3 nucleotide sequence: TGTGCCAGCTCACCTACCGGGGAGCTGTTTTTT. Its translation: CASSPTGELFF. The full variable domain, with the rest looked up from reference TRBV18 and TRBJ2-2, is NAGVMQNPRHLVRRRGQEARLRCSPMKGHSHVYWYRQLPEEGLKFMVYLQKENIIDESGMPKERFSAEFPKEGPSILRIQQVVRGDSAAYFCASSPTGELFFGEGSRLTVL.